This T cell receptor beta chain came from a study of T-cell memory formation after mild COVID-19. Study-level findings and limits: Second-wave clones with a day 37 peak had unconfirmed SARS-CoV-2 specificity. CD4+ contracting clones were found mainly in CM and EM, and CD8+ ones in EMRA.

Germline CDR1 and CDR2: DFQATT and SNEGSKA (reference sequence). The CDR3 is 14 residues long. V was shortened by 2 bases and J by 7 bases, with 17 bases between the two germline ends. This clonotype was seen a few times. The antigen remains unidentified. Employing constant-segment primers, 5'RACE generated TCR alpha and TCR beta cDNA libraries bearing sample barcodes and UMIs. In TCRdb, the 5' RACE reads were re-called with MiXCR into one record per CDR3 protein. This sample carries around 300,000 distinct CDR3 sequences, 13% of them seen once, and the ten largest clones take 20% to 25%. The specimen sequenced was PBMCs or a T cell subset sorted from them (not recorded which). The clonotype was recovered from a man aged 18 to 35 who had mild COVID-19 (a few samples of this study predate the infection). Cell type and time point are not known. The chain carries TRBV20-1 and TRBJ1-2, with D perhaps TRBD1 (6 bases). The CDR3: CSARHPGQYPGYTF. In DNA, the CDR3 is TGCAGTGCTAGACATCCGGGACAATACCCTGGCTACACCTTC.